A single sample is the source of the 6 T cell receptor beta chains below, sequenced in a study of cytomegalovirus exposure and HLA in healthy donors. The PCR used 60 Vbeta and 13 Jbeta primers. Profiled with immunoSEQ multiplex PCR; TCRdb holds only in-frame clones, not every one. The sample carries around 110,000 clones, approximately 70% recorded once. Sequences were obtained from PBMCs. All receptors come from a woman aged 40 to 50 in good health and CMV-seropositive.

V usage is TRBV4-2 and J usage is TRBJ2-2, with 14 positions matching TRBD2. The junction had 1 base not matched to a gene; V was cut back by 0 bases and J by 7 bases. The CDR3 totals 16 residues. Germline-derived CDR1 and CDR2 are LGHNA and YNFKEQ. Written as DNA, the CDR3 is TGTGCCAGCAGCCAAGAGGGACTAGCGGGAGTCGGGGAGCTGTTTTTT. Translated: CASSQEGLAGVGELFF.

V and J are TRBV9 and TRBJ2-7; D call uncertain. Germline CDR1 is SGDLS and CDR2 is YYNGEE. The V end was cut by 4 bases, the J end by 3 bases, with 20 bases between. The CDR3 totals 16 residues. CDR3 loop: CASSSQLETGYYEQYF. The CDR3 region has the DNA TGTGCCAGCAGCTCGCAATTGGAGACTGGATACTACGAGCAGTACTTC.

This rearrangement joins TRBV14 to TRBJ1-2; the D is unclear. The V gene lost 8 bases and the J gene lost 5 bases, with 3 bases spanning the gap. Germline lookup yields CDR1 SGHDN and CDR2 FVKESK. This CDR3 region has 9 residues. DNA for the CDR3: TGTGCCAGCTATTATGGCTACACCTTC. This codes for CASYYGYTF.

The chain recombines TRBV6-5 with TRBJ2-1, with 13 bases identical to TRBD2. J gave up 4 bases and V 6 bases, and 3 bases lay outside the gene matches. The CDR3 extends over 15 amino acids. In germline, CDR1 is MNHEY, CDR2 SVGAGI. This CDR3 reads CASRQGLAGYNEQFF. The CDR3 nucleotides read TGTGCCAGCAGGCAGGGACTAGCGGGATACAATGAGCAGTTCTTC.

This chain links TRBV7-2 with TRBJ2-7; the match to TRBD2 covers 8 bases. Trimming took 2 bases from V and 4 from J; bases not matched to a gene: 7. This CDR3 has 15 residues. Germline V gives CDR1 SGHTA, CDR2 FQGNSA. As DNA, the CDR3 is TGTGCCAGCAGCTTATGGGGACGGGGGGGTTACGAGCAGTACTTC. As protein: CASSLWGRGGYEQYF. Filled out from reference TRBV7-2 and TRBJ2-7, the complete variable domain reads GAGVSQSPSNKVTEKGKDVELRCDPISGHTALYWYRQSLGQGLEFLIYFQGNSAPDKSGLPSDRFSAERTGGSVSTLTIQRTQQEDSAVYLCASSLWGRGGYEQYFGPGTRLTVT.

The count of this clone is one. V and J are TRBV7-2 and TRBJ2-7; D perhaps matches TRBD2 (5 bases). Per germline, CDR1 SGHTA and CDR2 FQGNSA. The CDR3 loop spans 15 amino acids. The V end was cut by 5 bases, the J end by 0 bases, with 14 bases between. For the CDR3, the DNA is TGTGCCAGCAGCCCGGGGAGCAGCTCCTCCTACGAGCAGTACTTC. Its translation is CASSPGSSSSYEQYF.